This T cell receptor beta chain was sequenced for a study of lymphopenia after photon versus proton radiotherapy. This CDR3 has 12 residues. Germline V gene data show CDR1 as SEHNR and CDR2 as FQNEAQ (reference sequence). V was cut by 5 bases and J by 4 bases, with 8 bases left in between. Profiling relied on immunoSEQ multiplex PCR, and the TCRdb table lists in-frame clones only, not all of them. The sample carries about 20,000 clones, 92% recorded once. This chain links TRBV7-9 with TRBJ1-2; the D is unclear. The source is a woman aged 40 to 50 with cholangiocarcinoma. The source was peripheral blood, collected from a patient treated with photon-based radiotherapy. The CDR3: CASSLGLYGYTF. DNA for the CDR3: TGTGCCAGCAGCCTGGGCCTCTATGGCTACACCTTC. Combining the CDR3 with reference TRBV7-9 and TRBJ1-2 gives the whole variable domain DTGVSQNPRHKITKRGQNVTFRCDPISEHNRLYWYRQTLGQGPEFLTYFQNEAQLEKSRLLSDRFSAERPKGSFSTLEIQRTEQGDSAMYLCASSLGLYGYTFGSGTRLTVV.